These 32 T cell receptor beta chains were all obtained from the same sample, sequenced in a study of shared T cell receptors in the human thymus. Measured with immunoSEQ multiplex PCR; TCRdb has only the in-frame clones, and not every one. The sample holds about 380,000 clones, 95% seen once. Sequencing was performed on thymocytes. The source of these receptors is a human donor.

The gene calls are TRBV6-6 and TRBJ2-6; D is ambiguous. Per germline, CDR1 MNHNY and CDR2 SVGAGI (reference sequence). The CDR3 runs 15 residues. Trimming pared 8 bases from V and 0 bases from J, leaving 11 bases between. The CDR3 sequence: CASGAPGSGANVLTF. In DNA form, the CDR3 reads TGTGCCAGCGGTGCTCCCGGCTCTGGGGCCAACGTCCTGACTTTC.

The chain uses TRBV6-1 and TRBJ1-2, with a weak D call TRBD1 (5 bases). Germline V gene sequence: CDR1 MNHNS, CDR2 SASEGT. The CDR3 contains 12 residues. The V gene lost 3 bases and the J gene lost 7 bases, with 9 bases spanning the gap. The CDR3 DNA follows: TGTGCCAGCAGTGACAAAAGGGGTGGCTACACCTTC. It codes for CASSDKRGGYTF.

The chain couples TRBV11-2 to TRBJ2-3; D unclear. The germline V gene has CDR1 SGHAT and CDR2 FQNNGV. Trimming took 5 bases from V and 2 from J, leaving 5 bases between them. CDR3 length: 12 residues. CDR3: CASSPHTDTQYF. The DNA of the CDR3 is TGTGCCAGCAGCCCTCACACAGATACGCAGTATTTT.

The chain uses TRBV6-5 and TRBJ1-3; TRBD1 might be the D (5 bases). Germline V CDR1 and CDR2: MNHEY, SVGAGI. The V end lost 5 bases, the J end lost 2 bases, and 13 bases lay between the germline ends. The CDR3 covers 15 residues. The CDR3 nucleotides read TGTGCCAGCAGTGCCCAAGGGGTAGCTGGAAACACCATATATTTT. Its protein is CASSAQGVAGNTIYF.

The V and J genes are TRBV28 and TRBJ1-5; maybe TRBD1 (5 bases). Trimming shortened V by 3 bases and J by 4 bases, and 16 bases separated the two germline ends. The CDR3 consists of 16 residues. Germline CDR1 MDHEN, CDR2 SYDVKM. As DNA, the CDR3 is TGTGCCAGCAGTTTCGAGGTTCCAGGGTGGAATCAGCCCCAGCATTTT. Translating it yields CASSFEVPGWNQPQHF.

This sequence joins TRBV7-2 and TRBJ1-1; possibly TRBD1 for D (6 bases). Germline values: CDR1 SGHTA, CDR2 FQGNSA. CDR3 length: 11 amino acids. V was trimmed by 6 bases and J by 11 bases, leaving 13 bases between them. For the CDR3, the DNA is TGTGCCAGCAGATGGACCAGGGGTGCTTTCTTT. This codes for CASRWTRGAFF.

The rearrangement joins TRBV5-6 to TRBJ1-4; a weak D match, TRBD1 (6 bases). CDR1 is SGHDT, CDR2 YYEEEE, per germline. This CDR3 is built from 17 residues. Deletions cut 1 base from V and 7 bases from J, with 20 bases between. The CDR3 sequence is CASSLRQGNVVGEKLFF. In DNA form, the CDR3 reads TGTGCCAGCAGCTTGCGGCAGGGGAACGTGGTGGGTGAAAAACTGTTTTTT.

J is TRBJ1-3 and V is TRBV11-2; 7 bases align to TRBD1. The CDR3 contains 18 residues. V shed 1 base, J shed 0 bases, and the junction held 9 bases outside the gene matches. The germline V gene has CDR1 SGHAT and CDR2 FQNNGV. Here the CDR3 reads CASSLARLQGVSGNTIYF. The CDR3 DNA reads TGTGCCAGCAGCTTAGCCCGCCTTCAGGGGGTCTCTGGAAACACCATATATTTT.

This chain connects TRBV2 to TRBJ2-7; D may match TRBD1 or TRBD2 (6 bases each). CDR1 is SNHLY, CDR2 FYNNEI, per germline. The CDR3 is 14 amino acids. Trimming took 4 bases from V and 3 from J, leaving 13 bases between them. CDR3: CASSVRDTHYEQYF. DNA of the CDR3: TGTGCCAGCAGTGTGCGGGACACCCACTACGAGCAGTACTTC.

The count of this clone is one. This chain connects TRBV18 to TRBJ2-1, with D possibly being TRBD2 (5 bases). Germline CDR1 KGHSH, CDR2 LQKENI. The CDR3 is 15 residues long. V gave up 3 bases and J gave up 4 bases, with 13 bases separating them. The chain's CDR3 is CASSPAGLGYNEQFF. In DNA, the CDR3 is TGTGCCAGCTCACCGGCGGGCCTTGGGTACAATGAGCAGTTCTTC.

The J gene is TRBJ2-3, the V gene TRBV10-3, with 8 bases fitting TRBD2. Germline lookup yields CDR1 ENHRY and CDR2 SYGVKD. This CDR3 contains 15 residues. V dropped 5 bases and J dropped 0; count of bases not matched to a gene: 4. The CDR3 DNA is TGTGCCATCAGTATTAGCGGGACTAGCACAGATACGCAGTATTTT. This encodes CAISISGTSTDTQYF.

The rearrangement links TRBV6-5 to TRBJ2-1; 8 positions match TRBD1. The V and J ends lost 10 bases and 6 bases, in that order; junction bases with no gene match: 11. The length of the CDR3 is 14 residues. Germline CDR1 is MNHEY and CDR2 is SVGAGI. CDR3 coding DNA: TGTGCCATAGGGGGCGGACAGGGAGGCAATGAGCAGTTCTTC. Its translation is CAIGGGQGGNEQFF.

This clone was recorded once. This chain joins TRBV6-5 and TRBJ1-1, with D perhaps matching TRBD1 (6 bases). V was pared by 8 bases and J by 0 bases, with 13 bases between. CDR3 length: 14 residues. Germline assignment: CDR1 MNHEY and CDR2 SVGAGI. CDR3 sequence: CASGGGGMNTEAFF. The CDR3 nucleotides read TGTGCCAGCGGAGGGGGGGGTATGAACACTGAAGCTTTCTTT.

The chain joins TRBV5-8 to TRBJ1-5; TRBD1 matches 11 bases. The CDR3 totals 20 residues. CDR1 and CDR2 (germline): SGHTS, YDEGEE. The trim removed 1 base at V and 0 bases at J, leaving 12 bases unmatched. The CDR3 here is CASSLPGTGGPLYSNQPQHF. The CDR3 bases are TGTGCCAGCAGCTTGCCCGGGACAGGGGGTCCCCTTTATAGCAATCAGCCCCAGCATTTT.

J is TRBJ2-7 and V is TRBV10-1; tentatively, D is TRBD1 or TRBD2 (6 bases each). Germline-derived CDR1 and CDR2 are WNHNN and SYGVQD (reference sequence). The CDR3 spans 12 residues. V dropped 6 bases and J dropped 4 bases, with 10 bases sitting between them. CDR3 loop: CASSQGGYEQYF. As DNA, the CDR3 is TGCGCCAGCAGCCAAGGGGGGTACGAGCAGTACTTC.

The chain recombines TRBV28 with TRBJ2-2; D possibly corresponds to TRBD2 (6 bases). Trimming removed 10 bases from V and 3 bases from J, with 15 bases in between. Germline V gives CDR1 MDHEN, CDR2 SYDVKM. The CDR3 runs 14 residues. CDR3 sequence: CATTGGGYTGELFF. The CDR3 DNA reads as TGTGCCACCACCGGGGGAGGATACACCGGGGAGCTGTTTTTT.

V usage is TRBV2 and J usage is TRBJ2-7; unclear D gene. CDR1 and CDR2 from the germline V gene are SNHLY and FYNNEI. This CDR3 is built from 13 residues. V was shortened by 3 bases and J by 0 bases, with 6 bases between the two germline ends. The DNA of the CDR3 is TGTGCCAGCAGTGAGGGCAGCTCCTACGAGCAGTACTTC. Amino acid sequence: CASSEGSSYEQYF.

The V gene is TRBV5-8, the J gene TRBJ2-7, with D perhaps TRBD1 or TRBD2 (5 bases each). Trimming took 4 bases from V and 5 from J, leaving 25 bases between them. The germline CDR1 and CDR2 sequences are SGHTS and YDEGEE. The CDR3 contains 17 residues. This CDR3 is CASSPAALGTSADEQYF. CDR3 coding DNA: TGTGCCAGCAGCCCCGCCGCACTAGGGACGTCGGCCGACGAGCAGTACTTC. The variable domain in full, completed from reference TRBV5-8 and TRBJ2-7, reads EAGVTQSPTHLIKTRGQQATLRCSPISGHTSVYWYQQALGLGLQFLLWYDEGEERNRGNFPPRFSGRQFPNYSSELNVNALELEDSALYLCASSPAALGTSADEQYFGPGTRLTVT.

This chain links TRBV5-8 with TRBJ2-5; no clear D gene. Trimming took off 4 bases at V and 1 base at J, with 17 bases between the two ends. Germline V lookup: CDR1 SGHTS, CDR2 YDEGEE. The CDR3 consists of 16 residues. CDR3 in amino acids: CASSPGVRLRQETQYF. CDR3 coding DNA: TGTGCCAGCAGCCCCGGAGTCCGGTTGCGCCAAGAGACCCAGTACTTC.

J is TRBJ2-7 and V is TRBV5-4; 13 bases are a match to TRBD2. The CDR3 covers 18 residues. The germline CDR1 and CDR2 sequences are SGHNT and YYREEE (reference sequence). V gave up 3 bases and J gave up 3 bases; unmatched junction bases: 12. The CDR3 sequence is CASSYRLAGGTGVYEQYF. DNA for the CDR3: TGTGCCAGCAGCTATAGACTAGCGGGAGGAACAGGGGTCTACGAGCAGTACTTC.

The chain combines TRBV19 with TRBJ1-1; possibly TRBD1 for D (5 bases). This CDR3 is 14 amino acids long. Per germline, CDR1 LNHDA and CDR2 SQIVND (reference sequence). Deletions cut 0 bases from V and 7 bases from J, with 12 bases between. CDR3 in amino acids: CASSIDQGVGEAFF. CDR3 DNA: TGTGCCAGTAGTATAGATCAAGGGGTGGGTGAAGCTTTCTTT.

The rearrangement links TRBV7-9 to TRBJ2-5, with D possibly called TRBD1 or TRBD2 (5 bases each). Germline V gives CDR1 SEHNR, CDR2 FQNEAQ (reference sequence). CDR3 length equals 14 residues. V lost 8 bases and J lost 1, with 14 bases in between. CDR3 DNA: TGTGCCAGCCCCTCGGGGCGGTCCCAAGAGACCCAGTACTTC. It translates to CASPSGRSQETQYF.

This chain connects TRBV27 to TRBJ2-7; D perhaps matches TRBD1 (5 bases). Germline V gene lookup returns CDR1 MNHEY and CDR2 SMNVEV (reference sequence). This CDR3 comprises 13 residues. The germline V and J ends were trimmed by 2 bases and 6 bases, with 11 bases remaining between them. CDR3 bases: TGTGCCAGCAGTTTAGTCACAGGATTCGAGCAGTACTTC. It is translated as CASSLVTGFEQYF.

This sequence joins TRBV7-9 and TRBJ2-5, with 7 bases lining up with TRBD1. The germline CDR1 and CDR2 sequences are SEHNR and FQNEAQ (reference sequence). The CDR3 consists of 16 residues. J was trimmed by 5 bases and V by 3 bases; bases with no gene match: 12. The CDR3 DNA reads TGTGCCAGCAGCTTCCCCGAATCCGGACAGGTCGAGACCCAGTACTTC. The encoded protein is CASSFPESGQVETQYF.

The CDR3, as DNA: TGTGCCAGCAGCTTAACGGTATCTAGGACTAGCGGGAGGAGGCACAATGAGCAGTTCTTC. Its protein product is CASSLTVSRTSGRRHNEQFF. The rearrangement links TRBV7-3 to TRBJ2-1, with 14 nucleotides matching TRBD2. The CDR3 is made up of 20 amino acids. Germline trimming cut 0 bases from V and 5 bases from J; bases unmatched to any gene: 12. Germline assignment: CDR1 SGHTA and CDR2 FQGTGA.

The chain couples TRBV30 to TRBJ1-1; 7 bases are shared with TRBD1. The CDR3 covers 10 residues. In germline, CDR1 is GTSNPN, CDR2 SVGIG (reference sequence). The junction had 3 bases not matched to a gene; V was cut back by 8 bases and J by 6 bases. The CDR3 DNA is TGTGCCCTGACAGGGTCTGAAGCTTTCTTT. Translated: CALTGSEAFF.

The chain is built from TRBV11-2 and TRBJ2-1; the match to TRBD2 covers 7 bases. Looked up from germline, CDR1 is SGHAT and CDR2 is FQNNGV. This CDR3 is built from 17 residues. J gave up 2 bases and V 1 base, and 8 bases lay outside the gene matches. CDR3 loop: CASSLVLLAATYNEQFF. The CDR3, as DNA: TGTGCCAGCAGCTTAGTACTTCTAGCGGCTACCTACAATGAGCAGTTCTTC. Combining the CDR3 with reference TRBV11-2 and TRBJ2-1 gives the whole variable domain EAGVAQSPRYKIIEKRQSVAFWCNPISGHATLYWYQQILGQGPKLLIQFQNNGVVDDSQLPKDRFSAERLKGVDSTLKIQPAKLEDSAVYLCASSLVLLAATYNEQFFGPGTRLTVL.

This clone occurred once. The chain is built from TRBV29-1 and TRBJ2-3, with 10 bases that match TRBD2. Germline V lookup: CDR1 SQVTM, CDR2 ANQGSEA. CDR3 size: 16 residues. The trim removed 6 bases at V and 0 bases at J, leaving 9 bases unmatched. The chain's CDR3 is CSVIAGGGPSTDTQYF. The CDR3 region has the DNA TGCAGCGTGATAGCGGGGGGAGGCCCTAGCACAGATACGCAGTATTTT.

This clone was counted a few times. J is TRBJ2-7 and V is TRBV29-1; TRBD1 agrees at 8 bases. In germline, CDR1 is SQVTM, CDR2 ANQGSEA. CDR3 length equals 13 residues. V was clipped by 7 bases and J by 5 bases; unmatched bases: 10. The CDR3 protein is CSGQDRDFNEQYF. The CDR3 nucleotides read TGCAGCGGACAGGACAGGGACTTCAACGAGCAGTACTTC.

J is TRBJ1-5 and V is TRBV6-5; D is uncertain. CDR3 size: 11 residues. V gave up 2 bases and J gave up 15 bases, with 11 bases separating them. Germline values: CDR1 MNHEY, CDR2 SVGAGI. CDR3 residues: CASSYEAVGHF. In DNA form, the CDR3 reads TGTGCCAGCAGTTACGAAGCCGTGGGGCATTTT.

The chain joins TRBV28 to TRBJ2-3; 7 bases are a match to TRBD2. There are 14 residues in the CDR3. With V trimmed by 5 bases and J by 4 bases, 6 bases remained unmatched. CDR1 and CDR2 from the germline V gene are MDHEN and SYDVKM. CDR3 bases: TGTGCCAGCAGTCGGGGCGGGAGCTCAGATACGCAGTATTTT. Protein product: CASSRGGSSDTQYF.

The rearrangement uses TRBV19 and TRBJ2-5; TRBD1 matches 8 bases. The junction had 12 bases not matched to a gene; V was cut back by 7 bases and J by 5 bases. There are 15 residues in the CDR3. Germline CDR1 and CDR2: LNHDA and SQIVND (reference sequence). Here the CDR3 reads CASTAAGGEVETQYF. The CDR3 region has the DNA TGTGCCAGTACTGCTGCAGGGGGCGAGGTGGAGACCCAGTACTTC.